The rows below give T cell receptor beta chains drawn from one sample of a study of T cells expressing NK-cell markers. After re-calling the 5' RACE reads, TCRdb lists one entry per CDR3 protein, DNA absent. The sample holds 200,000 to 300,000 distinct CDR3 sequences. Material: blood T cells: a sorted CD56 or NKG2C T cell subset, CD4+ or CD8+ T cells, or bulk PBMC T cells (not recorded which). These receptors were taken from a man between 18 and 35 years old in good health. CDR3s include the opening cysteine and the closing phenylalanine or tryptophan.

length,V,J,CDR3
13,TRBV12-3/TRBV12-4,TRBJ2-3,CASLPGPTYTQYF
17,TRBV4-1,TRBJ2-1,CASSQDTSSGSYNEQFF
14,TRBV18,TRBJ2-3,CASSPDYRRDTQYF
14,TRBV29-1,TRBJ2-3,CSALGQGGADTQYF
11,TRBV5-8,TRBJ2-7,CASSGHYEQYF
12,TRBV12-3/TRBV12-4,TRBJ1-2,CASRSQGQGYTF
16,TRBV7-3,TRBJ2-1,CASSLGPGLGENEQFF
16,TRBV25-1,TRBJ2-2,CASSLRQGAATGELFF
13,TRBV6-2/TRBV6-3,TRBJ2-5,CAASYRAGETQYF
15,TRBV20-1,TRBJ2-5,CSARLRLAGGGGKYF
13,TRBV2,TRBJ1-2,CASHTGTPGGYTF
17,TRBV4-2,TRBJ2-1,CASSQDQTSGTYNEQFF
12,TRBV7-6,TRBJ2-1,CASSTFVGEQFF
16,TRBV20-1,TRBJ1-5,CSARVRNRGFNQPQHF
14,TRBV6-5,TRBJ2-1,CASSHDRFNNEQFF
14,TRBV10-3,TRBJ2-2,CAIKGAQGTGELFF
11,TRBV7-9,TRBJ1-4,CASGPLGKLFF
12,TRBV29-1,TRBJ2-5,CSVDRGQETQYF
15,TRBV5-1,TRBJ2-1,CASTLAGNSYNEQFF
12,TRBV12-3/TRBV12-4,TRBJ2-1,CASTGGYNEQFF
11,TRBV12-3/TRBV12-4,TRBJ2-5,CASKIKETQYF
13,TRBV5-1,TRBJ2-6,CATQPSGANVLTF
15,TRBV7-2,TRBJ2-1,CASSPAGTMSNEQFF
16,TRBV10-3,TRBJ2-5,CAISESGQGLQETQYF
13,TRBV12-3/TRBV12-4,TRBJ2-7,CASSLGGQWEQYF
16,TRBV29-1,TRBJ1-2,CSVEDEFSQGSYGYTF
14,TRBV12-3/TRBV12-4,TRBJ2-7,CASSFLAGINEQYF
12,TRBV29-1,TRBJ2-7,CSVEGSSDEQYF
12,TRBV12-5,TRBJ2-1,CASGRGEHEQFF
14,TRBV5-1,TRBJ2-5,CASSSNGGKETQYF
15,TRBV6-1,TRBJ1-4,CASSEATGLAEKLFF
12,TRBV12-3/TRBV12-4,TRBJ1-3,CASSTGPDTIYF
15,TRBV7-2,TRBJ2-2,CASKTKGLYTGELFF
16,TRBV20-1,TRBJ2-5,CSARDLLQGTQETQYF
14,TRBV6-1,TRBJ1-5,CASTPGGVGQPQHF
14,TRBV29-1,TRBJ2-1,CSVRPRSSYNEQFF
11,TRBV20-1,TRBJ1-2,CSARQPDGYTF
12,TRBV6-2/TRBV6-3,TRBJ2-4,CASSPSVNIQYF
14,TRBV29-1,TRBJ2-5,CSVEGPGTQETQYF
13,TRBV7-8,TRBJ2-7,CASSSDVGLEQYF
15,TRBV6-5,TRBJ2-2,CASSYSGRGTGELFF
17,TRBV5-1,TRBJ2-2,CASSLDVTPIRSGELFF
16,TRBV7-6,TRBJ2-6,CASSLGLISGANVLTF
11,TRBV12-3/TRBV12-4,TRBJ2-1,CASTAGTEQFF
15,TRBV6-5,TRBJ2-1,CASSYGVSGYNEQFF
16,TRBV6-5,TRBJ2-4,CASSYSQALAKNIQYF
13,TRBV23-1,TRBJ2-7,CASSQPDGYEQYF
16,TRBV7-2,TRBJ2-7,CASSLRAGGYGNEQYF
13,TRBV18,TRBJ1-5,CASSPQGTQPQHF
15,TRBV11-2,TRBJ2-4,CASSLAMVAKNIQYF
15,TRBV2,TRBJ2-2,CASRLAGVRTGELFF
13,TRBV20-1,TRBJ2-7,CSARDASYYEQYF
12,TRBV7-6,TRBJ1-1,CASSLERSEAFF
18,TRBV15,TRBJ2-3,CATSRDGVTSGNADTQYF
13,TRBV5-1,TRBJ1-2,CASSPSRDYGYTF
15,TRBV28,TRBJ1-1,CASSWSLEPNTEAFF
14,TRBV29-1,TRBJ2-7,CSAHGGSGLFEQYF
15,TRBV12-3/TRBV12-4,TRBJ2-1,CASTSGTSGRGVQFF
16,TRBV10-3,TRBJ2-7,CAISDSRVTPSYEQYF
13,TRBV3-1,TRBJ1-1,CASSSLGGGQAFF